This T cell receptor beta chain was observed in a study of T cell clonality in common variable immunodeficiency. Notes on the study in general: Reportedly, TCR beta sequences from common variable immunodeficiency showed fewer deletions and N-nucleotide insertions.

Using immunoSEQ multiplex PCR, the repertoire was profiled, and TCRdb retains in-frame clones only, with some absent. The sample shows about 31,000 clones, none of them appearing just once. From germline, CDR1 is LNHDA and CDR2 SQIVND (reference sequence). V lost 3 bases to trimming and J lost 4 bases, with 8 bases between them. This CDR3 contains 13 residues. This clone was detected only a few times. Its target is unknown. The CDR3 end is not reached by the read, which stops 3 residues before it; the germline J gene fills it in. This receptor was obtained from a human donor with common variable immunodeficiency. Sequenced material: peripheral blood mononuclear cells. The chain recombines TRBV19 with TRBJ2-3; D is unresolved. The DNA read from the CDR3 is TGTGCCAGTAGTATGGCCGACTCAGATACG. Its translation is CASSMADSDT. The CDR3, in full, reads CASSMADSDTQYF.